Each of the 31 T cell receptor beta chains below was sequenced from the same sample in a study of T cells in women clearing cervical HPV infection. Profiled with immunoSEQ multiplex PCR; TCRdb holds only in-frame clones, not every one. Found here are tens of thousands of clones; the top ten clones hold roughly 1.5%. Material for sequencing was blood buffy coat. The receptors stem from a woman between 18 and 70 years old with a cervical HPV16 infection that either progressed to CIN3+ or cleared (not recorded which).

Points on this clone: The CDR3 end is not reached by the read, which stops 3 residues before it; the germline J gene fills it in. The chain links TRBV20-1 to TRBJ2-3, with D possibly being TRBD1 (5 bases). V lost 3 bases and J lost 4, with 11 bases in between. The CDR3 is 13 residues long. From germline, CDR1 is DFQATT and CDR2 SNEGSKA (reference sequence). The CDR3: CSASASRADTQYF. CDR3 bases read: TGCAGTGCTAGCGCCTCCAGGGCAGATACG.

A word on this clone: The read finishes 3 residues shy of the CDR3 end, and the germline J gene is used to complete it. The chain is built from TRBV7-3 and TRBJ2-3; TRBD1 aligns across 9 bases. Germline values: CDR1 SGHTA, CDR2 FQGTGA. This CDR3 comprises 18 residues. CDR3 residues: CASSFLGQGPDSNQPQYF. The part of the CDR3 DNA that was read is TGTGCCAGCAGCTTCCTCGGACAGGGGCCAGATAGCAATCAGCCG.

Comment on this clone: Sequencing ends 3 residues short of the CDR3 end; the germline J gene provides the rest. The rearrangement links TRBV2 to TRBJ2-5; D is uncertain. This CDR3 is 11 amino acids long. The ends were cut back, 7 bases at V and 1 base at J, with 4 bases in the middle. Germline V gene data show CDR1 as SNHLY and CDR2 as FYNNEI. Incomplete CDR3 DNA: TGTGCCAGCACCCGCCAAGAGACC. Translation: CASTRQET. The complete CDR3 sequence is CASTRQETQYF. The variable domain in full, completed from reference TRBV2 and TRBJ2-5, reads EPEVTQTPSHQVTQMGQEVILRCVPISNHLYFYWYRQILGQKVEFLVSFYNNEISEKSEIFDDQFSVERPDGSNFTLKIRSTKLEDSAMYFCASTRQETQYFGPGTRLLVL.

This CDR3 reads CASSEIRTSGSYEQYF. Incomplete CDR3 DNA: TGTGCCAGCAGTGAGATCAGGACTAGCGGCTCCTACGAG. This chain joins TRBV2 and TRBJ2-7; 10 positions agree with TRBD2. The read terminates 3 residues before the CDR3 end, so the remaining end is supplied by the germline J gene. CDR1 is SNHLY and CDR2 is FYNNEI in the germline V gene. Germline trimming cut 3 bases from V and 0 bases from J; bases unmatched to any gene: 5. CDR3 length: 16 residues.

As for this clone: Sequencing ends 3 residues short of the CDR3 end; the germline J gene provides the rest. The chain joins TRBV7-9 to TRBJ1-2; D is unresolved. Per the germline V gene, CDR1 is SEHNR and CDR2 is FQNEAQ (reference sequence). The ends were cut back, 5 bases at V and 0 bases at J, with 10 bases in the middle. The CDR3 has 14 residues. The CDR3: CASSRTGTNYGYTF. The DNA read from the CDR3 is TGTGCCAGCAGCCGGACTGGGACTAACTATGGC.

About this clone itself: The read finishes 3 residues shy of the CDR3 end, and the germline J gene is used to complete it. The genes are TRBV2 and TRBJ1-5; TRBD1 is a possible D gene (6 bases). V dropped 6 bases and J dropped 6 bases, with 15 bases sitting between them. The CDR3 sequence is 14 residues long. CDR1 is SNHLY and CDR2 is FYNNEI in the germline V gene. The CDR3 bases that were read are TGTGCCAGCAGCCAGCACAGGGACGGTCAGCCC. It specifies CASSQHRDGQP. The CDR3 in its entirety is CASSQHRDGQPQHF.

With respect to this clone: The sequenced fragment ends 3 residues before the CDR3 boundary, so the rest is inferred from the germline J gene. J is TRBJ2-1 and V is TRBV7-8; 10 nucleotides match TRBD1. The V segment lost 5 bases and the J segment 7 bases; nucleotides outside the gene matches: 2. CDR1 SGHVS and CDR2 FQNEAQ come from the germline V gene. The CDR3 consists of 13 residues. Partial CDR3 DNA: TGTGCCAGCAGCCGGGACAGGGGTAATGAG. It translates to CASSRDRGNE. The whole CDR3 region reads CASSRDRGNEQFF.

As concerns this clone: The read terminates 3 residues ahead of where the CDR3 ends, so the germline J gene completes it. The chain is built from TRBV2 and TRBJ1-4; D not certain. The CDR3 loop spans 14 amino acids. Deletions cut 6 bases from V and 8 bases from J, with 16 bases between. Germline loops: CDR1 SNHLY, CDR2 FYNNEI. CDR3 loop: CASRVQLRGEKLFF. The CDR3 bases that were read are TGTGCCAGCAGGGTCCAGCTTAGAGGGGAAAAA.

As regards this clone: The CDR3 goes on 3 residues after the read ends, and that part is filled in from the germline J gene. The genes are TRBV2 and TRBJ2-5, with 9 bases identical to TRBD1. Germline CDR1 SNHLY, CDR2 FYNNEI. This CDR3 has 13 residues. J gave up 5 bases and V 8 bases, and 6 bases lay outside the gene matches. The CDR3 DNA, read in part, is TGTGCCAGCGGAAGACAGGGGGTCGAGACC. It specifies CASGRQGVET. From start to end, the CDR3 is CASGRQGVETQYF. The variable domain in full, completed from reference TRBV2 and TRBJ2-5, reads EPEVTQTPSHQVTQMGQEVILRCVPISNHLYFYWYRQILGQKVEFLVSFYNNEISEKSEIFDDQFSVERPDGSNFTLKIRSTKLEDSAMYFCASGRQGVETQYFGPGTRLLVL.

Remarks on this clone: The observed sequence ends 3 residues before the CDR3 terminus, with the missing tail filled in from the germline J gene. The chain carries TRBV5-6 and TRBJ1-2; no clear D. V was cut by 4 bases and J by 7 bases, with 20 bases left in between. Germline CDR1 is SGHDT and CDR2 is YYEEEE. This CDR3 has 15 residues. The covered CDR3 bases are TGTGCCAGCAGCACTACGGACTTGTTAAAGGGTGGC. This translates into CASSTTDLLKGG. The full CDR3 reads CASSTTDLLKGGYTF.

About this clone: The read falls 3 residues short of the CDR3 end, and the missing part is taken from the germline J gene. The chain carries TRBV19 and TRBJ2-7; perhaps TRBD2 as D (5 bases). V shed 5 bases and J shed 0 bases, with 11 bases lying between them. Germline V gene data show CDR1 as LNHDA and CDR2 as SQIVND (reference sequence). This CDR3 is 14 amino acids long. The CDR3 region is CASSEGWSSYEQYF. CDR3 bases read: TGTGCCAGTAGTGAGGGCTGGAGCTCCTACGAG.

On this clone: The sequenced fragment ends 3 residues before the CDR3 boundary, so the rest is inferred from the germline J gene. The chain employs TRBV13 and TRBJ1-4; D gene uncertain. V lost 4 bases, J lost 8 bases, and 20 bases lay in between. Looked up from germline, CDR1 is PRHDT and CDR2 is FYEKMQ (reference sequence). The CDR3 is 16 residues long. CDR3 DNA (partial): TGTGCCAGCAGCTCCCCCCAGGTCGGGGTTGGAGAAAAA. It yields the protein CASSSPQVGVGEK. The entire CDR3 sequence reads CASSSPQVGVGEKLFF.

Notes on this clone: The read ends 3 residues before the CDR3 terminus; that terminus is restored from the germline J gene. The rearrangement joins TRBV7-2 to TRBJ2-4, with a possible D match to TRBD1 (5 bases). CDR3 length: 12 residues. From germline, CDR1 is SGHTA and CDR2 FQGNSA. Trimming pared 5 bases from V and 9 bases from J, leaving 11 bases between. CDR3 bases read: TGTGCCAGCAGCCCCAGACAGACCATT. The encoded protein is CASSPRQTI. The whole CDR3 protein is CASSPRQTIQYF.

About this clone itself: The CDR3 goes on 3 residues after the read ends, and that part is filled in from the germline J gene. The chain couples TRBV10-3 to TRBJ2-1; 9 bases fit TRBD1. CDR3 length equals 16 residues. Germline CDR1 is ENHRY and CDR2 is SYGVKD. V lost 2 bases, J lost 2 bases, and 4 bases stayed unmatched. CDR3 amino acids: CAISETDRGAYNEQFF. Partial CDR3 DNA: TGTGCCATCAGTGAGACCGACAGGGGGGCCTACAATGAG.

Partial CDR3 DNA: TGTGCCAGCAGCTTAGCCCCGGCGGGAGTTTCCACAGATACG. This gives the protein CASSLAPAGVSTDT. The complete CDR3 reads CASSLAPAGVSTDTQYF. The V call is TRBV7-6, the J call TRBJ2-3; 7 nucleotides align to TRBD2. The observed sequence ends 3 residues before the CDR3 terminus, with the missing tail filled in from the germline J gene. Germline CDR1 SGHVS, CDR2 FNYEAQ. V lost 0 bases to trimming and J lost 2 bases; unmatched junction nucleotides: 8. CDR3 length: 17 amino acids.

As concerns this clone: The read is 3 residues too short to cover the CDR3 end, so that end is filled in from the germline J gene. The V call is TRBV13, the J call TRBJ1-1, with 7 bases matching TRBD1. Germline V gene sequence: CDR1 PRHDT, CDR2 FYEKMQ (reference sequence). The CDR3 totals 14 residues. CDR3 DNA, as far as it was read: TGTGCCAGCCAACATCGGACAGGCCCACAAGGA. It codes for CASQHRTGPQG. The complete CDR3 reads CASQHRTGPQGAFF.

As concerns this clone: Coverage ceases 3 residues before the CDR3 finishes, and the germline J gene fills in the end. V usage is TRBV5-1 and J usage is TRBJ2-2; maybe TRBD2 (6 bases). V dropped 7 bases and J dropped 0 bases, with 19 bases sitting between them. CDR1 is SGHRS, CDR2 YFSETQ, per germline. The CDR3 spans 17 residues. The CDR3 bases that were read are TGCGCCAGCTGCCCGGGACTCCAACCAGCGAACACCGGGGAG. Protein: CASCPGLQPANTGE. The entire CDR3 sequence reads CASCPGLQPANTGELFF.

Remarks on this clone: The read is 3 residues too short to cover the CDR3 end, so that end is filled in from the germline J gene. The chain is built from TRBV6-4 and TRBJ2-2, with D perhaps matching TRBD2 (5 bases). The CDR3 contains 14 residues. CDR1 MRHNA and CDR2 SNTAGT come from the germline V gene. V lost 6 bases and J 1 base, leaving 9 bases between the germline ends. CDR3 bases read: TGTGCCAGCAGGCGGGCCTTGAACACCGGGGAG. The encoded protein is CASRRALNTGE. The CDR3 as a whole reads CASRRALNTGELFF.

As concerns this clone: The CDR3 end falls 3 residues outside the read, so it is completed with the germline J gene. V and J are TRBV7-2 and TRBJ2-7; TRBD2 might be the D (6 bases). Trimming removed 5 bases from V and 6 bases from J, with 17 bases in between. Germline V CDR1 and CDR2: SGHTA, FQGNSA. This CDR3 spans 14 amino acids. The CDR3 here is CASSPSRDSREQYF. The part of the CDR3 DNA that was read is TGTGCCAGCAGCCCTAGCCGGGACTCCCGCGAG. The full variable domain, its missing parts supplied by reference TRBV7-2 and TRBJ2-7, is GAGVSQSPSNKVTEKGKDVELRCDPISGHTALYWYRQSLGQGLEFLIYFQGNSAPDKSGLPSDRFSAERTGGSVSTLTIQRTQQEDSAVYLCASSPSRDSREQYFGPGTRLTVT.

As regards this clone: The read gets to within 3 residues of the CDR3 end, and the germline J gene fills in the rest. The chain is built from TRBV20-1 and TRBJ1-4; 7 positions agree with TRBD1. From germline, CDR1 is DFQATT and CDR2 SNEGSKA (reference sequence). This CDR3 comprises 15 residues. CDR3 DNA, as far as it was read: TGCAGTGCTAGTTTCGAGGGGGCGCGGGGTTCACCA. Translated: CSASFEGARGSP. The full CDR3 is CSASFEGARGSPLFF.

Comment on this clone: The read terminates 3 residues ahead of where the CDR3 ends, so the germline J gene completes it. The chain combines TRBV10-3 with TRBJ1-1, with unresolved D. The CDR3 covers 12 residues. The germline V gene has CDR1 ENHRY and CDR2 SYGVKD. The ends were cut back, 6 bases at V and 0 bases at J, with 5 bases in the middle. The CDR3 DNA, read in part, is TGTGCCATCAGCCAAATGAACACTGAA. This translates into CAISQMNTE. The CDR3 reads in full as CAISQMNTEAFF.

Turning to this clone: The observed sequence ends 3 residues before the CDR3 terminus, with the missing tail filled in from the germline J gene. The chain links TRBV5-1 to TRBJ2-2, with a weak D call TRBD2 (6 bases). The CDR3 is 17 amino acids. Germline V gene data show CDR1 as SGHRS and CDR2 as YFSETQ. The V end lost 1 base, the J end lost 0 bases, and 13 bases lay between the germline ends. The sequenced CDR3 bases are TGCGCCAGCAGCTTGAGGGCCGGGGGTACGAACACCGGGGAG. As protein: CASSLRAGGTNTGE. The CDR3 reads in full as CASSLRAGGTNTGELFF.

Notes on this clone: From the germline J gene comes the end of the CDR3, since the read stops 3 residues before it. The rearrangement joins TRBV18 to TRBJ1-2, with 8 bases identical to TRBD1. There are 15 residues in the CDR3. CDR1 and CDR2 from the germline V gene are KGHSH and LQKENI. CDR3 in amino acids: CASSLWDRSTDTYTF. The DNA read from the CDR3 is TGTGCCAGCTCACTATGGGACAGGAGCACAGATACC.

Remarks on this clone: The read terminates 3 residues before the CDR3 end, so the remaining end is supplied by the germline J gene. J is TRBJ2-1 and V is TRBV19; TRBD1 agrees at 7 bases. Germline V lookup: CDR1 LNHDA, CDR2 SQIVND (reference sequence). Trimming at V came to 6 bases and at J to 7 bases, leaving 18 bases not matched to a gene. The CDR3 is 17 amino acids. CDR3 DNA (partial): TGTGCCAGTAGACCTTCGAAGGGGGCGACACGGAGGAATGAG. As protein: CASRPSKGATRRNE. The entire CDR3 protein is CASRPSKGATRRNEQFF.

Of note for this clone: Coverage ceases 3 residues before the CDR3 finishes, and the germline J gene fills in the end. The V call is TRBV5-1, the J call TRBJ2-3; no firm D call. Germline CDR1 reads SGHRS; CDR2 reads YFSETQ. V was trimmed by 5 bases and J by 0 bases, leaving 10 bases between them. The CDR3 totals 14 residues. The sequenced part of the CDR3 DNA is TGCGCCAGCAGGGCTCGACTTAGCACAGATACG. It yields the protein CASRARLSTDT. The complete CDR3 protein is CASRARLSTDTQYF. Full variable domain (missing parts from reference TRBV5-1 and TRBJ2-3): KAGVTQTPRYLIKTRGQQVTLSCSPISGHRSVSWYQQTPGQGLQFLFEYFSETQRNKGNFPGRFSGRQFSNSRSEMNVSTLELGDSALYLCASRARLSTDTQYFGPGTRLTVL.

Notes on this clone: The missing CDR3 end, 3 residues past where the read stops, is filled in from the germline J gene. V and J are TRBV7-2 and TRBJ1-1; D is unclear. The CDR3 is 13 amino acids. The V end was cut by 5 bases, the J end by 0 bases, with 7 bases between. Germline CDR1 reads SGHTA; CDR2 reads FQGNSA. The CDR3: CASSHPVNTEAFF. The part of the CDR3 DNA that was read is TGTGCCAGCAGCCATCCAGTGAACACTGAA. Full variable domain (rest looked up from reference TRBV7-2 and TRBJ1-1): GAGVSQSPSNKVTEKGKDVELRCDPISGHTALYWYRQSLGQGLEFLIYFQGNSAPDKSGLPSDRFSAERTGGSVSTLTIQRTQQEDSAVYLCASSHPVNTEAFFGQGTRLTVV.

For this clone: The missing CDR3 end, 3 residues past where the read stops, is filled in from the germline J gene. This chain joins TRBV7-3 and TRBJ1-1; possibly TRBD1 for D (5 bases). From germline, CDR1 is SGHTA and CDR2 FQGTGA. This CDR3 has 15 amino acids. V lost 0 bases and J lost 4, with 12 bases in between. Incomplete CDR3 DNA: TGTGCCAGCAGCTTAACGTCCCAGGGTAGCACTGAA. Its translation: CASSLTSQGSTE. In full, the CDR3 reads CASSLTSQGSTEAFF.

CDR3 sequence: CASRGTGGHYGYTF. CDR3 bases read: TGTGCCAGCAGGGGGACAGGGGGGCACTATGGC. The J gene is TRBJ1-2, the V gene TRBV7-9; TRBD1 matches 11 bases. The sequenced fragment ends 3 residues before the CDR3 boundary, so the rest is inferred from the germline J gene. The germline gives CDR1 SEHNR, CDR2 FQNEAQ (reference sequence). J lost 3 bases, V lost 6 bases, and 3 bases had no gene match. The CDR3 covers 14 residues.

Concerning this clone itself: Read sequence stops 3 residues before the CDR3 end, and the germline J gene provides the missing end. The chain has TRBV20-1 and TRBJ2-1, with TRBD1 as a possible D gene (5 bases). V shed 4 bases and J shed 0 bases, with 16 bases lying between them. Germline-derived CDR1 and CDR2 are DFQATT and SNEGSKA (reference sequence). The CDR3 runs 16 residues. The CDR3 bases that were read are TGCAGTGCTATCGGCAGGGATAGCAGCTCCTACAATGAG. As protein: CSAIGRDSSSYNE. The CDR3 in full is CSAIGRDSSSYNEQFF.

A word on this clone: The read gets to within 3 residues of the CDR3 end, and the germline J gene fills in the rest. The chain carries TRBV7-6 and TRBJ2-3; tentatively, D is TRBD2 (6 bases). V dropped 4 bases and J dropped 2 bases, with 13 bases sitting between them. The CDR3 runs 15 residues. Germline CDR1 is SGHVS and CDR2 is FNYEAQ. This CDR3 is CASSSNTGVTDTQYF. The CDR3 bases that were read are TGTGCCAGCAGCTCTAACACGGGGGTCACAGATACG.

Remarks on this clone: Read sequence stops 3 residues before the CDR3 end, and the germline J gene provides the missing end. The V call is TRBV19, the J call TRBJ2-1, with unresolved D. Germline values: CDR1 LNHDA, CDR2 SQIVND (reference sequence). Trimming took off 8 bases at V and 0 bases at J, with 17 bases between the two ends. CDR3 length: 16 residues. CDR3 DNA, as far as it was read: TGTGCCAGTCTCGAGCAAGGCGGCAGCTCCTACAATGAG. Translated: CASLEQGGSSYNE. The full CDR3 reads CASLEQGGSSYNEQFF.